A selection of T cell receptor beta chains follows, all from one sample in a study of identical twins. MiXCR, run by TCRdb on the 5' RACE reads, gives a single entry per CDR3 protein. Seen here are roughly 690,000 distinct CDR3 sequences, about 20% observed once, and the top ten hold approximately 4.5%. A further study also used this sample, focusing on T cells expressing NK-cell markers.

The sample was PBMCs. The receptor set was obtained from a woman between 18 and 29 years old in good health. CDR3s include the opening cysteine and the closing phenylalanine or tryptophan. Each record gives: clone size, D gene, V gene, CDR3 length, J gene, CDR3 DNA, CDR3 protein. The D gene is left open where the match is weak. Size is stated for part of the rows, as once, few or many counts, or as a class when the clone is expanded.

few,.,TRBV2,11,TRBJ2-4,TGTGCCGGGAGCACCAAAAACATTCAGTACTTC,CAGSTKNIQYF
.,TRBD1,TRBV6-1,14,TRBJ2-7,TGTGCCAGTTCCTCCGGGACAGGGTATCTGACTTGGTACTTC,CASSSGTGYLTWYF
many,.,TRBV20-1,11,TRBJ1-1,TGCAGTGCTAGAGATTACACTGAAGCTTTCTTT,CSARDYTEAFF
few,TRBD2,TRBV29-1,16,TRBJ2-1,TGCAGCGGGGTAGGGACTAGCGGATCCTCCTACAATGAGCAGTTCTTC,CSGVGTSGSSYNEQFF
.,.,TRBV19,14,TRBJ1-2,TGTGCCAGTATGGCTGAGAGTAACAGGCGGCCTCACACCTTC,CASMAESNRRPHTF
few,.,TRBV9,15,TRBJ2-2,TGTGCCAGCAGCGTAGTCCCGGTGAACACCGGGGAGCTGTTTTTT,CASSVVPVNTGELFF
.,.,TRBV7-3,13,TRBJ2-7,TGTGCCAGCAGCTTAACGGGCAGCGGCGAGCAGTACTTC,CASSLTGSGEQYF
.,.,TRBV20-1,12,TRBJ2-1,TGCAGTGCGACCAGACAGGGAGGAGAGCAGTTCTTC,CSATRQGGEQFF
.,.,TRBV6-2/TRBV6-3,19,TRBJ1-5,TGTGCCAGCAGTTACGGGGCTGTTCCAGGGGAGTGGATCGATCAGCCCCAGCATTTT,CASSYGAVPGEWIDQPQHF
.,.,TRBV30,12,TRBJ2-5,TGTGCCCAAAAAATGGGAGGAGAGACCCAGTACTTC,CAQKMGGETQYF
.,.,TRBV6-1,19,TRBJ1-6,TGTGCCAGCAGTGAAAAGCGGTTCCAACCCTTCGATTATAATTCACCCCTCCACTTT,CASSEKRFQPFDYNSPLHF
.,.,TRBV19,12,TRBJ2-1,TGTGCCAGTAGTATTCCAGACTGGCAGCAGTTCTTC,CASSIPDWQQFF
.,.,TRBV6-1,14,TRBJ2-5,TGTGCCAGCAGAAAGGGGGTCTTCCAAGAGACCCAGTACTTC,CASRKGVFQETQYF
few,.,TRBV10-3,15,TRBJ2-1,TGTGCCATCAGTTCCGGGGGAAGCTCCTACAATGAGCAGTTCTTC,CAISSGGSSYNEQFF
.,TRBD2,TRBV7-9,16,TRBJ2-2,TGTGCCAGCAGCTTAGTGCGTGGCGGGAGCCCCGGGGAGCTGTTTTTT,CASSLVRGGSPGELFF
few,TRBD1,TRBV6-5,15,TRBJ2-7,TGTGCCAGCAGTTTCACCGGGACAGGGCCCTACGAGCAGTACTTC,CASSFTGTGPYEQYF
few,TRBD2,TRBV12-3/TRBV12-4,17,TRBJ2-3,TGTGCCAGCAGCAGGACCACCCGACTAGCGGGAAGAGATACGCAGTATTTT,CASSRTTRLAGRDTQYF
.,TRBD2,TRBV6-4,15,TRBJ2-1,TGTGCCAGCAGGACTGAGGACTACGGGGGGGCAAAGCAGTTCTTC,CASRTEDYGGAKQFF
.,.,TRBV2,13,TRBJ2-7,TGTGCCAGCAGTGTTGGGGGTTACTACGAGCAGTACTTC,CASSVGGYYEQYF
.,.,TRBV12-3/TRBV12-4,14,TRBJ1-1,TGTGCCAGCAGTTTAGCGATACTAGGCACTGAAGCTTTCTTT,CASSLAILGTEAFF
few,TRBD1,TRBV10-3,16,TRBJ2-7,TGTGCCATCAGTGGGAGCCGGGACAGCTCATCCTACGAGCAGTACTTC,CAISGSRDSSSYEQYF
.,.,TRBV20-1,13,TRBJ2-7,TGCAGTGCTGGAGGGTTTAGGACCCGCGAGCAGTACTTC,CSAGGFRTREQYF
few,.,TRBV20-1,12,TRBJ1-2,TGCAGTGCTAGTCCAGCTAACTATGGCTACACCTTC,CSASPANYGYTF
few,.,TRBV12-3/TRBV12-4,12,TRBJ2-1,TGTGCCAGCAGTACTAGCCTGCTTGAGCAGTTCTTC,CASSTSLLEQFF
few,.,TRBV6-1,13,TRBJ2-1,TGTGCCAGCAGTCGTAATCCGGCCAATGAGCAGTTCTTC,CASSRNPANEQFF
many,.,TRBV5-1,13,TRBJ1-1,TGTGCCAGCAGCTCAGGGGTGAACACTGAAGCTTTCTTT,CASSSGVNTEAFF
once,TRBD2,TRBV10-1,15,TRBJ2-3,TGCGCCAGCAGTGAGGAGGGAGGGCCGATTGATACGCAGTATTTT,CASSEEGGPIDTQYF
many,.,TRBV29-1,14,TRBJ2-2,TGCAGCGTTGACAGGGGACGAGGGACCGGGGAGCTGTTTTTT,CSVDRGRGTGELFF
few,.,TRBV12-2,16,TRBJ2-3,TGTGCAAGTCGAGCTATCAGCGGGAGGAGCACAGATACGCAGTATTTT,CASRAISGRSTDTQYF
few,.,TRBV6-5,14,TRBJ2-1,TGTGCCAGCAGTTACCGCCGGTGGGGCTATGAGCAGTTCTTC,CASSYRRWGYEQFF
.,.,TRBV7-2,12,TRBJ1-1,TGTGCCAGCATCCAGACTAACAGGACGGCTTTCTTT,CASIQTNRTAFF
few,.,TRBV5-6,14,TRBJ1-2,TGTGCCAGCAGCTTGAGTGCAGGGGCAAAAGGCTACACCTTC,CASSLSAGAKGYTF
.,TRBD1,TRBV6-5,16,TRBJ1-1,TGTGCCAGCAGTTACTCGCTTTGGACAGGGGAGAGGTGGGCTTTCTTT,CASSYSLWTGERWAFF
few,.,TRBV6-1,15,TRBJ2-7,TGTGCCAGCAGTCCCCTCTGGGGAAACCTCTACGAGCAGTACTTC,CASSPLWGNLYEQYF
few,.,TRBV6-1,15,TRBJ2-7,TGTGCCAGCAGCAAACTCGATCGCGGGGCTTACGAGCAGTACTTC,CASSKLDRGAYEQYF
.,TRBD1,TRBV5-5,16,TRBJ2-1,TGTGCCAGCAGCCCTCCCGGGACAGGAGGCTTCGTTGAGCAGTTCTTC,CASSPPGTGGFVEQFF
many,TRBD2,TRBV11-2,15,TRBJ2-1,TGTGCCAGCAGCCATCGGCTAGCGGGAAAAGGTGAGCAGTTCTTC,CASSHRLAGKGEQFF
many,.,TRBV20-1,12,TRBJ2-1,TGCAGTGCGTCCAGACTAGGCAATGAGCAGTTCTTC,CSASRLGNEQFF
.,.,TRBV3-1,15,TRBJ2-1,TGTGCCAGCAGCCAAGATGGGGGCTTTCAGGATGAGCAGTTCTTC,CASSQDGGFQDEQFF
.,TRBD2,TRBV12-3/TRBV12-4,14,TRBJ2-1,TGTGCCAGCACCGGGACTAGTCGGGACGATGAGCAGTTCTTC,CASTGTSRDDEQFF